These 16 T cell receptor beta chains were sequenced from one sample in a study of T cells in Graves' hyperthyroidism and ophthalmopathy. Regions amplified from RNA transcripts were the TCR beta CDR3 regions. HTBI primers were used for first-round RT-PCR of the TCR CDR3. TCRdb fed the multiplex PCR reads into MiXCR, producing one record per CDR3 protein. The data contain approximately 98,000 distinct CDR3 sequences, roughly 37% of them seen just once; the ten biggest clones take up roughly a tenth. The sequenced sample consisted of peripheral blood or thyroid tissue (not recorded which). All receptors derive from a woman under 40 with Graves' hyperthyroidism.

This clonotype has ten or more counts. The genes are TRBV27 and TRBJ2-3, with a weak D call TRBD1 (6 bases). The V end lost 5 bases, the J end lost 3 bases, and 12 bases lay between the germline ends. Germline V gives CDR1 MNHEY, CDR2 SMNVEV (reference sequence). CDR3 length: 14 amino acids. CDR3 loop: CASSGLGATDTQYF. The CDR3 DNA follows: TGTGCCAGCAGTGGATTGGGGGCGACAGATACGCAGTATTTT.

At least ten counts were recorded for this clonotype. For the CDR3, the DNA is TGTGCCACCAGTGTACAGGGCCTCGGGGGCTACACCTTC. Its protein is CATSVQGLGGYTF. The chain joins TRBV24-1 to TRBJ1-2; possible D gene TRBD1, 6 bases. The ends were cut back, 5 bases at V and 8 bases at J, with 14 bases in the middle. Germline lookup yields CDR1 KGHDR and CDR2 SFDVKD. The CDR3 has 13 amino acids.

This clonotype came up many times. The chain has TRBV19 and TRBJ1-5, with 7 nucleotides matching TRBD1. V was pared by 5 bases and J by 3 bases, with 10 bases of the junction left unmatched. This CDR3 contains 16 residues. CDR1 and CDR2 from the germline V gene are LNHDA and SQIVND (reference sequence). The CDR3 here is CASSLLGTANNQPQHF. The CDR3 DNA reads as TGTGCCAGTAGTCTTCTCGGGACAGCAAACAATCAGCCCCAGCATTTT.

This clonotype appeared many times. This may arise from a read error, as a much more abundant clone is one base away. J is TRBJ1-2 and V is TRBV27, with D tentatively TRBD1 (5 bases). This CDR3 has 13 amino acids. V was shortened by 5 bases and J by 1 base, with 8 bases between the two germline ends. Germline V CDR1 and CDR2: MNHEY, SMNVEV (reference sequence). CDR3 sequence reads: CASSKQVNYGYTF. CDR3 sequence (DNA): TGTGCCAGCAGTAAACAGGTTAACTATGGCTACACCTTC.

This clonotype has just one count. A much larger clone lies one base from this, so it may be a read error. This rearrangement joins TRBV6-5 to TRBJ1-1; D is uncertain. The CDR3 contains 16 residues. Germline assignment: CDR1 MNHEY and CDR2 SVGAGI. Here the CDR3 DNA reads TGTACCAGCAGTTACTACCCGATGGGTTCCGGCACTGAAGCTTTCTTT. This codes for CTSSYYPMGSGTEAFF.

In this sample, this clonotype turned up many times. The chain has TRBV24-1 and TRBJ2-3; D remains unclear. Trimming cost V 4 bases and J 0 bases, with 4 bases left between them. The CDR3 spans 13 residues. Germline-derived CDR1 and CDR2 are KGHDR and SFDVKD. DNA of the CDR3: TGTGCCACCAGTGAGGTTAGCACAGATACGCAGTATTTT. Its protein product is CATSEVSTDTQYF.

In regard to this clonotype: The junction shows a germline mismatch at one end, possibly a read error. The J gene is TRBJ2-5, the V gene TRBV15; D gene uncertain. This CDR3 has 14 residues. CDR1 and CDR2 (germline): LNHNV, YYDKDF (reference sequence). CDR3 sequence reads: CAASSESTQETQYF. The DNA of the CDR3 is TGTGCCGCCAGCAGTGAGTCGACCCAAGAGACCCAGTACTTC.

For this clonotype: A read error is possible here, since a much larger clone lies one base away. The V gene is TRBV14, the J gene TRBJ1-4; 7 bases fit TRBD1. Germline V CDR1 and CDR2: SGHDN, FVKESK. This CDR3 comprises 15 residues. After removal of 9 bases from V and 1 base from J, the junction contained 8 bases not matched to a gene. Written as DNA, the CDR3 is TGTGCCAGTAACCAGGGGGTCGGAACTAATGAAAAACTGTTTTTT. This encodes CASNQGVGTNEKLFF.

This clonotype was recorded many times. The gene calls are TRBV29-1 and TRBJ2-7, with 12 bases matching TRBD2. Germline V gives CDR1 SQVTM, CDR2 ANQGSEA. The length of the CDR3 is 14 residues. Trimming took 5 bases from V and 4 from J; bases not matched to a gene: 6. The CDR3: CSVWGTSGQYEQYF. The CDR3 DNA reads as TGCAGCGTTTGGGGGACTAGCGGGCAGTACGAGCAGTACTTC.

The V and J genes are TRBV7-9 and TRBJ1-2; D is perhaps TRBD1 (5 bases). The germline CDR1 and CDR2 sequences are SEHNR and FQNEAQ (reference sequence). Trimming pared 6 bases from V and 4 bases from J, leaving 15 bases between. The CDR3 runs to 14 residues. The CDR3, as DNA: TGTGCCAGCAGTTACCTGACAGCTACCTATGGCTACACCTTC. Its protein product is CASSYLTATYGYTF.

This rearrangement joins TRBV2 to TRBJ2-3; D not certain. This CDR3 is built from 13 residues. V was pared by 3 bases and J by 4 bases, with 8 bases between. Germline V CDR1 and CDR2: SNHLY, FYNNEI. For the CDR3, the DNA is TGTGCCAGCAGTGAGTTTAGGGCAGATACGCAGTATTTT. Translating gives CASSEFRADTQYF.

In regard to this clonotype: A much larger clone lies one base from this, so it may be a read error. V usage is TRBV9 and J usage is TRBJ2-5; TRBD2 matches at 8 bases. The germline V gene encodes CDR1 SGDLS and CDR2 YYNGEE. This CDR3 comprises 17 residues. With 4 bases clipped from V and 7 bases from J, the junction kept 18 bases outside the gene matches. The CDR3 region is CASSQVNYGRAGGTQYF. Here the CDR3 DNA reads TGTGCCAGCAGCCAAGTAAACTACGGGAGGGCCGGGGGGACCCAGTACTTC.

This clonotype has only a few counts. The gene calls are TRBV11-2 and TRBJ2-5; 10 nucleotides align to TRBD1. The CDR3 extends over 20 amino acids. The ends lost 7 bases at V and 5 bases at J; junction bases unmatched: 25. CDR1 and CDR2 (germline): SGHAT, FQNNGV. The CDR3 DNA follows: TGTGCCAGCAACCCAGACCTTGTTCCCCGGGGACAGGGGAGGTCGGAGACCCAGTACTTC. Amino acid sequence: CASNPDLVPRGQGRSETQYF. Full variable domain (outside the CDR3, taken from reference TRBV11-2 and TRBJ2-5): EAGVAQSPRYKIIEKRQSVAFWCNPISGHATLYWYQQILGQGPKLLIQFQNNGVVDDSQLPKDRFSAERLKGVDSTLKIQPAKLEDSAVYLCASNPDLVPRGQGRSETQYFGPGTRLLVL.

This clonotype has a count of ten or more. The genes are TRBV9 and TRBJ1-2; D may be TRBD1 (5 bases). Trimming pared 0 bases from V and 4 bases from J, leaving 7 bases between. In germline, CDR1 is SGDLS, CDR2 YYNGEE. This CDR3 comprises 13 residues. The DNA of the CDR3 is TGTGCCAGCAGCGTAGGTGACAGCTATGGCTACACCTTC. Amino acid sequence: CASSVGDSYGYTF.

Points on this clonotype: A much larger clone sits a single nucleotide away, making a read error possible. J is TRBJ2-7 and V is TRBV11-2; 9 bases are a match to TRBD1. The V segment lost 2 bases and the J segment 5 bases; nucleotides outside the gene matches: 7. The CDR3 has 15 residues. Germline CDR1 is SGHAT and CDR2 is FQNNGV. The CDR3 sequence: CASSLFGTGLHEQYF. In DNA form, the CDR3 reads TGTGCCAGCAGCTTATTCGGGACAGGGTTACACGAGCAGTACTTC.

The sample holds many counts of this clonotype. This CDR3 reads CASSRDRPYSNQPQHF. The CDR3 nucleotides are TGTGCCAGCAGCCGCGACAGACCCTATAGCAATCAGCCCCAGCATTTT. The chain carries TRBV28 and TRBJ1-5; TRBD1 might be the D (5 bases). The CDR3 loop spans 16 amino acids. Per germline, CDR1 MDHEN and CDR2 SYDVKM. The V end was cut by 6 bases, the J end by 0 bases, with 15 bases between.